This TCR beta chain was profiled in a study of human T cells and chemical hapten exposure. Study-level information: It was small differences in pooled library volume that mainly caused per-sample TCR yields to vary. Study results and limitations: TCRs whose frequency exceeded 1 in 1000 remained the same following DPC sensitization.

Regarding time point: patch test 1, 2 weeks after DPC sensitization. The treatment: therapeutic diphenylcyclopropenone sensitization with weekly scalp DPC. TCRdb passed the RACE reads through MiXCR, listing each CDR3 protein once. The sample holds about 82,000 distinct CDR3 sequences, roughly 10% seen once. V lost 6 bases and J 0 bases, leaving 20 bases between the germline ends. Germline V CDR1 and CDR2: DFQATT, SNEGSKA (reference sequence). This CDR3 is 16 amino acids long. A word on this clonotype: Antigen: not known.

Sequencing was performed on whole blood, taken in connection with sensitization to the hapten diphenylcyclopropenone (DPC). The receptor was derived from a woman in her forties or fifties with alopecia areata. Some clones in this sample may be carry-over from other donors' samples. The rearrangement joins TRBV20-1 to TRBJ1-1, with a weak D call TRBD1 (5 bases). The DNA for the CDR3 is TGCAGTGCCCAACGCCCTATCAGGGCCATGAACACTGAAGCTTTCTTT. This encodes CSAQRPIRAMNTEAFF.